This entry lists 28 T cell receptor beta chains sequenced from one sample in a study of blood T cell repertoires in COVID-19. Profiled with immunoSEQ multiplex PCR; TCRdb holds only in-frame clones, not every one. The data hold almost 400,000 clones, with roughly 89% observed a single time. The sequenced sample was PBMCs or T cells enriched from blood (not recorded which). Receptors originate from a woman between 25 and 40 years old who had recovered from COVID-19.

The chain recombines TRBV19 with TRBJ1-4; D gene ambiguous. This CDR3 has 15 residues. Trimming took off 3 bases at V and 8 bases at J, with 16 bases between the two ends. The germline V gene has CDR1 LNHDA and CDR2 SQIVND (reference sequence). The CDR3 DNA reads TGTGCCAGTAGTATGATTACCGTTACTTGGGAAAAACTGTTTTTT. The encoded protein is CASSMITVTWEKLFF.

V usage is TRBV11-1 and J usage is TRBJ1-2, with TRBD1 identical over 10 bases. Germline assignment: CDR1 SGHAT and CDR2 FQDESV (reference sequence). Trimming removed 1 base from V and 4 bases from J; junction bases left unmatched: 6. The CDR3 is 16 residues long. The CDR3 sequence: CASSLDHRDRGYGYTF. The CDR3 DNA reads TGTGCCAGCAGCTTAGACCACCGGGACAGGGGCTATGGCTACACCTTC. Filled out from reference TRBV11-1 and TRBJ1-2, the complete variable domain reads EAEVAQSPRYKITEKSQAVAFWCDPISGHATLYWYRQILGQGPELLVQFQDESVVDDSQLPKDRFSAERLKGVDSTLKIQPAELGDSAMYLCASSLDHRDRGYGYTFGSGTRLTVV.

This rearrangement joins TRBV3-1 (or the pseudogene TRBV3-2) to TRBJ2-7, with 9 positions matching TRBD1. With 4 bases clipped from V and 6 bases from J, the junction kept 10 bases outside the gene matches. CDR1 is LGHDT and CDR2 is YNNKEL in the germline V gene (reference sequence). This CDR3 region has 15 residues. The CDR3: CASSPRTGDFSEQYF. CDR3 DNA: TGTGCCAGCAGCCCCCGGACAGGGGATTTTTCCGAGCAGTACTTC.

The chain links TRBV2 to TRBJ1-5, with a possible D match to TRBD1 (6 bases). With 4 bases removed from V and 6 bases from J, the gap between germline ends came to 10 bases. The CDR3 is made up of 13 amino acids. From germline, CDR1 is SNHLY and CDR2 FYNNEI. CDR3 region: CASSGQVLQPQHF. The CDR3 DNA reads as TGTGCCAGCAGTGGACAGGTTCTTCAGCCCCAGCATTTT.

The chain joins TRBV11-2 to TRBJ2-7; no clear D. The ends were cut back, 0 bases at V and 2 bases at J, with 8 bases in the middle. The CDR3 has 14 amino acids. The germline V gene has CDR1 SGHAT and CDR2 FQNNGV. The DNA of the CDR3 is TGTGCCAGCAGCTTAGATCTCCAGACCTACGAGCAGTACTTC. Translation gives CASSLDLQTYEQYF.

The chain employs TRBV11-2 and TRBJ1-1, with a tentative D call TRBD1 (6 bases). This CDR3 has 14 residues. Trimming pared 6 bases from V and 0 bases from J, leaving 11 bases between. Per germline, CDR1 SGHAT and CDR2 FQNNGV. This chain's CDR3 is CASSRDRLNTEAFF. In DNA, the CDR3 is TGTGCCAGCAGTCGTGACAGGCTGAACACTGAAGCTTTCTTT.

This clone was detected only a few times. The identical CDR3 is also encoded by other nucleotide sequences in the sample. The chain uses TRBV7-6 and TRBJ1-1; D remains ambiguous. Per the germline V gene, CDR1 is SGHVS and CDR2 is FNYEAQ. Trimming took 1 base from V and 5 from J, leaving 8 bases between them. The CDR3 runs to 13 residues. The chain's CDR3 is CASSLEGGTEAFF. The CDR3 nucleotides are TGTGCCAGCAGCTTAGAGGGAGGTACTGAAGCTTTCTTT.

CDR3 region: CASSMDWAYEQYF. The CDR3 DNA follows: TGTGCCAGTAGTATGGACTGGGCCTACGAGCAGTACTTC. V and J are TRBV19 and TRBJ2-7; the D gene is possibly TRBD2 (5 bases). The germline gives CDR1 LNHDA, CDR2 SQIVND (reference sequence). The V end was cut by 3 bases, the J end by 2 bases, with 8 bases between. This CDR3 spans 13 amino acids.

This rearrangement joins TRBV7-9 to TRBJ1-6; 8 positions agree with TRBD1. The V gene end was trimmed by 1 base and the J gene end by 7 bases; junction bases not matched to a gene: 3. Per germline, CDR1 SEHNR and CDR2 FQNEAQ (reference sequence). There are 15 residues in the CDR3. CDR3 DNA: TGTGCCAGCAGCTTAGTTGGGACAGGCAATTCACCCCTCCACTTT. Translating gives CASSLVGTGNSPLHF.

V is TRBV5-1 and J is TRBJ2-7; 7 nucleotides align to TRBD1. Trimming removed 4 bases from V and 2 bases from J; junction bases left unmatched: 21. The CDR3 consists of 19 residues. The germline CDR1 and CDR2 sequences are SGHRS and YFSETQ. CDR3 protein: CASSGLRQGSSLPAYEQYF. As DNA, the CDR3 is TGCGCCAGCAGCGGTTTGAGACAGGGCTCTTCACTCCCCGCCTACGAGCAGTACTTC.

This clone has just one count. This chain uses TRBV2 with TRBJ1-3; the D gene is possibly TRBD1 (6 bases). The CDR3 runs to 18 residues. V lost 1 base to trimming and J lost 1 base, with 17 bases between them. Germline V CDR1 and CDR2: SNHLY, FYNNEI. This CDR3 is CASSEGWEGGISGNTIYF. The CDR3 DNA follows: TGTGCCAGCAGTGAAGGTTGGGAAGGGGGTATTTCTGGAAACACCATATATTTT.

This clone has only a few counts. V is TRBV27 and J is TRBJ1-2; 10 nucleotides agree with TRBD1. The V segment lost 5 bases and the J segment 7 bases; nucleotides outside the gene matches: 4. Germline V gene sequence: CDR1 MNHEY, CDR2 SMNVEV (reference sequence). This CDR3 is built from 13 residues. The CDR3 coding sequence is TGTGCCAGCAGTCGGACAGGGGGACTTGGCTACACCTTC. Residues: CASSRTGGLGYTF.

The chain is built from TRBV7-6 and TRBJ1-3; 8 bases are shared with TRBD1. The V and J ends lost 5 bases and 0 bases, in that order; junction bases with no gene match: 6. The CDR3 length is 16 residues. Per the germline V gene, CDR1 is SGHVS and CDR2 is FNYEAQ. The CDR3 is CASSARDRSSGNTIYF. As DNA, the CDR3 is TGTGCCAGCAGCGCGAGGGACAGGTCCTCTGGAAACACCATATATTTT.

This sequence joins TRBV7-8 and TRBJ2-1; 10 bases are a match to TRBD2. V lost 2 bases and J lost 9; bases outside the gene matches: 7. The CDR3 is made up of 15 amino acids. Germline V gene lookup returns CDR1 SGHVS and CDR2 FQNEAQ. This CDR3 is CASSLFLAGVGEQFF. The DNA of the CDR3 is TGTGCCAGCAGCTTATTCCTAGCGGGGGTGGGTGAGCAGTTCTTC.

The CDR3 here is CASSRGQGVPDDQPQHF. Here the CDR3 DNA reads TGTGCCAGCAGCCGGGGACAGGGGGTACCGGACGATCAGCCCCAGCATTTT. V and J are TRBV5-8 and TRBJ1-5, with 11 bases fitting TRBD1. The CDR3 loop spans 17 amino acids. The V gene end was trimmed by 4 bases and the J gene end by 5 bases; junction bases not matched to a gene: 11. The germline CDR1 and CDR2 sequences are SGHTS and YDEGEE.

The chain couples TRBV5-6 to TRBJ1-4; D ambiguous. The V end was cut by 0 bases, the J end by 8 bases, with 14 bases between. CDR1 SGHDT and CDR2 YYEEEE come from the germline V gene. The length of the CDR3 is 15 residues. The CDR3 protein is CASSLGSGLGEKLFF. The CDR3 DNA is TGTGCCAGCAGCTTGGGAAGCGGGCTAGGGGAAAAACTGTTTTTT.

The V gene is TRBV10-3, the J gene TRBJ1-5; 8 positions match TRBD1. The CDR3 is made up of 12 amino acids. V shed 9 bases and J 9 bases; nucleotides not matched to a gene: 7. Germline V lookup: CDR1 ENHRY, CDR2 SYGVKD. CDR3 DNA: TGTGCCATTCAACAGGGGGACGGGCCCCAGCATTTT. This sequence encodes CAIQQGDGPQHF.

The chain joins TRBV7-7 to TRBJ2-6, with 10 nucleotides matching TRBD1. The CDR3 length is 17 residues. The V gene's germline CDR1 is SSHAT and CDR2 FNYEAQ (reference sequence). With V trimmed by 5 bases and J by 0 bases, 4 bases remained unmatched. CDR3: CASSKGQGNSGANVLTF. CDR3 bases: TGTGCCAGCAGCAAGGGACAGGGGAACTCTGGGGCCAACGTCCTGACTTTC.

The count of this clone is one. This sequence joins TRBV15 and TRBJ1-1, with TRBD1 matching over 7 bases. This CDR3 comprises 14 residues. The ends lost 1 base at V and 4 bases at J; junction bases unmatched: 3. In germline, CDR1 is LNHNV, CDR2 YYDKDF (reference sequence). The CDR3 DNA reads TGTGCCACCAGCAGAGGTGGACAGGTCACTGAAGCTTTCTTT. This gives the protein CATSRGGQVTEAFF.

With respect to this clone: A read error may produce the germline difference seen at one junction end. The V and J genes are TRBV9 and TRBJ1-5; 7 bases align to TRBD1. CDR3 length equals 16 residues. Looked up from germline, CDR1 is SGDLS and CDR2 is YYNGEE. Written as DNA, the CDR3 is TGTGCCAGCAGCGTAGGGGCAGGGGGTAGCATTCAGCCCCAGCATTTT. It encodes CASSVGAGGSIQPQHF.

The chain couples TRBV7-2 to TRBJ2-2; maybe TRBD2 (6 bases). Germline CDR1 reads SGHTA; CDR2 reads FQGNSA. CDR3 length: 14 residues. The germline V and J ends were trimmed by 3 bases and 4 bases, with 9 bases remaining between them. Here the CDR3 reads CASSFGLLTGELFF. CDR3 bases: TGTGCCAGCAGCTTCGGACTACTCACCGGGGAGCTGTTTTTT.

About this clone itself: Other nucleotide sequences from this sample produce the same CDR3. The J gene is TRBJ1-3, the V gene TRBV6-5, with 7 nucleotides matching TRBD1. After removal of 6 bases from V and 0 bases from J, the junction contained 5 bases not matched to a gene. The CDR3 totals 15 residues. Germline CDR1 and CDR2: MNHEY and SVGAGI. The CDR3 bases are TGTGCCAGCAGGCCCGGGACAGCCTCTGGAAACACCATATATTTT. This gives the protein CASRPGTASGNTIYF.

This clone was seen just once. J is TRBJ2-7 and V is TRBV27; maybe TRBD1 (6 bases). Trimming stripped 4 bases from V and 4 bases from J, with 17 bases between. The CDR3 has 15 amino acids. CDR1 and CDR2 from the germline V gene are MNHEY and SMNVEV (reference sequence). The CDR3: CASSWGRGFSYEQYF. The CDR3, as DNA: TGTGCCAGCAGTTGGGGCAGGGGTTTCAGTTACGAGCAGTACTTC.

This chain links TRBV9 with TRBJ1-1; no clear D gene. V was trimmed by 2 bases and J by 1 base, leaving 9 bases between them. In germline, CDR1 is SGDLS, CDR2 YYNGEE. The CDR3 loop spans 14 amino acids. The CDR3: CASSVGRGNTEAFF. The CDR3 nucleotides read TGTGCCAGCAGCGTTGGACGGGGGAACACTGAAGCTTTCTTT. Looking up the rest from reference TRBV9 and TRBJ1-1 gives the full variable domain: DSGVTQTPKHLITATGQRVTLRCSPRSGDLSVYWYQQSLDQGLQFLIQYYNGEERAKGNILERFSAQQFPDLHSELNLSSLELGDSALYFCASSVGRGNTEAFFGQGTRLTVV.

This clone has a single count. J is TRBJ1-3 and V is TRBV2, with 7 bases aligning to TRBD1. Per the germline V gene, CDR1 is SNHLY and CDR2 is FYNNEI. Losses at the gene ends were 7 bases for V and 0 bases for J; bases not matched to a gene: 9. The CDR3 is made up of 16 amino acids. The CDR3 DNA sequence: TGTGCCAGCAAAGAGGGGGCCAGAATCTCTGGAAACACCATATATTTT. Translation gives CASKEGARISGNTIYF.

Here the CDR3 reads CASSVEGRSYSPLHF. The CDR3, as DNA: TGTGCCAGCAGCGTAGAGGGGAGGTCATATTCACCCCTCCACTTT. The chain uses TRBV9 and TRBJ1-6, with D possibly TRBD1 on 5 matching bases. V lost 0 bases and J 8 bases, leaving 12 bases between the germline ends. The V gene's germline CDR1 is SGDLS and CDR2 YYNGEE. The length of the CDR3 is 15 residues.

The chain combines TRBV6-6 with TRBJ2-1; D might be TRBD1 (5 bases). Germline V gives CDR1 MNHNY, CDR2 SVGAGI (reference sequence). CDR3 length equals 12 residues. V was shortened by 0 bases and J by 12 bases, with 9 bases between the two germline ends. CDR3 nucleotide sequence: TGTGCCAGCAGTTACTCGCAGGGCCCGCAGTTCTTC. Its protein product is CASSYSQGPQFF.

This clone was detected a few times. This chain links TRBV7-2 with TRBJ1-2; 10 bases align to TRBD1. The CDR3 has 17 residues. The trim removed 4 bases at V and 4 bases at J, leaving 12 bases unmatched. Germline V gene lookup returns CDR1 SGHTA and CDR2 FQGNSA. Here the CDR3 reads CASSSTGTGVSFYGYTF. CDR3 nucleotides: TGTGCCAGCAGCTCTACCGGGACAGGGGTTTCCTTCTATGGCTACACCTTC.